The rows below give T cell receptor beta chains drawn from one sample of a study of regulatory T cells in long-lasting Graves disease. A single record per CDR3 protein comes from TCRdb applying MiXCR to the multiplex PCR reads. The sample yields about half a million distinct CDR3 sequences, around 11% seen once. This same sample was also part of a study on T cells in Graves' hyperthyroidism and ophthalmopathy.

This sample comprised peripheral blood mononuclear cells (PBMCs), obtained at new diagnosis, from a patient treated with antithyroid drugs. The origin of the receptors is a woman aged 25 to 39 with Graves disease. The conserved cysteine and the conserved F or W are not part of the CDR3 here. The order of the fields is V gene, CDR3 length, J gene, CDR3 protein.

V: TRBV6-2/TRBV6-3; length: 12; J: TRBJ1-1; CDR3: ASSYAPVGTEAF
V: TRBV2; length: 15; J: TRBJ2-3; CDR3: ASSGGVLAGFTDTQY
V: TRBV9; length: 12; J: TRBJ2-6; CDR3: ASSSGSGANVLT
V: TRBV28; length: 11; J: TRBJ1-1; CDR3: ASNPGHFTEAF
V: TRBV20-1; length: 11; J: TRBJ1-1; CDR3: SASAGGDTEAF
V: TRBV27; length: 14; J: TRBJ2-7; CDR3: ASSLGWDSRKNEQY
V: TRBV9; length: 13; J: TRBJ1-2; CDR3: ASSPRSGDRWGYT
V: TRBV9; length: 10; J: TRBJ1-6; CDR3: ASSVLNSPLH
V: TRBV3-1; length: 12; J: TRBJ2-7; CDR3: ASSQIAGTYEQY
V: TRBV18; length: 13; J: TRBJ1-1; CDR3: ASSPLGEGNTEAF
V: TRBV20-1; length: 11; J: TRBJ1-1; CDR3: SAIDSQGTEAC
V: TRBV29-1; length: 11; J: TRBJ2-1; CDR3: SSTDFTYNEQF
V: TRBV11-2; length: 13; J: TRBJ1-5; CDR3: ASSLEGYSNQPQH
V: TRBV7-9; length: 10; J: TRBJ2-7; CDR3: ASSATGNEQY
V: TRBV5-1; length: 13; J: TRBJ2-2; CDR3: ASSLARGFTGELF
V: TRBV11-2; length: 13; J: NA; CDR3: ASSPQGPTMDTQY
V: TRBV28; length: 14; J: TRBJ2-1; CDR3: ASSLKIQAPSNEQF
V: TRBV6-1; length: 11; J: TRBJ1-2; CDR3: ASTLPSSYGYT
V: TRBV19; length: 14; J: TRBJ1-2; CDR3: ASSWDIGYTLGGYT
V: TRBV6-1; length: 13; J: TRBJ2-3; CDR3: ASSEGTGGADTQY
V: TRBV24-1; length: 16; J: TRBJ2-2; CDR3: ATSDIPGLALGTGELF
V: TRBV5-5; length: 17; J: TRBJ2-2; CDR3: ASSLRPYGRGVSPGELF
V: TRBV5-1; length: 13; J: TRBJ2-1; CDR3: ASSLGVAGGIEQF
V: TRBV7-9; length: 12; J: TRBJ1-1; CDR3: ASSSGTANTEAF